This TCR beta chain originates from a study of T cell responses to AZD1222 COVID-19 vaccine (TCRdb year 2021). Background for the entire study: AZD1222 recipients whose second dose came at about 4 weeks and those whose second dose came at about 12 weeks were combined into one group, since spike-specific TCR depth and breadth did not differ between the two schedules. A total of over 230 trial participants underwent TCR sequencing, of whom about 210 had received two doses of AZD1222 and some 25 had received two doses of the MenACWY control vaccine. Trial participants were enrolled into age subgroups of 18-55, 56-69 and 70-plus years, which contained 148, 28 and 57 TCR-sequenced participants, respectively. The full study reports these points: Spike-specific TCR breadth and depth rose significantly after two AZD1222 doses compared with day 0 and with MenACWY recipients. Because no samples from the day 14 peak response were available, repertoires could be characterized only after the peak T cell response. Conclusions about previously exposed vaccinees are limited because only six or seven AZD1222 recipients were SARS-CoV-2 seropositive at baseline. Nearly half of unique spike-specific TCRs reportedly recognized epitopes outside regions mutated in the B.1.351 and B.1.1.7 variants. Most participants were white British and females outnumbered males, and the authors suggested that clonal diversity may have been underestimated. The 56-69-year group was small, and its depth increase did not reach significance, likely because of low power. Vaccine-associated CD4 TCRs spanned the whole spike protein, with dominant responses in regions 160-218 and 743-854.

Measured from the cysteine to the phenylalanine, the CDR3 is 14 residues long. Only the CDR3 portion is preserved as DNA: 42 bases, with reading frame beginning at the first base. The germline V gene (reference sequence) gives CDR1 as LNHDA and CDR2 as SQIVND. The trim is 7 bases for V and 0 bases for J, with a gap of 12 bases between the germline ends. A remark on this clone: What this receptor recognizes is not known. Base-call qualities are not available, and no considerably larger clone is one nucleotide away.

This specimen's time point label, interpreted: baseline before first vaccination. Vaccinee samples came from UK trials COV001 and COV002, including a single-blind randomized controlled phase 2/3 trial of AZD1222 (ChAdOx1 nCoV-19) in healthy adults. For TCRbeta chain sequencing, PBMC samples were collected from trial participants at day 0 and at day 28 after the second dose. The CDR3 regions of human TCRbeta chains were analyzed by immunosequencing. As for the authors' bioinformatics: Repertoire TCRs were checked for matches against a reference library of SARS-CoV-2-specific TCRs that had been generated using the MIRA antigen-specificity platform. Breadth was defined as the fraction of unique TCRs that were SARS-CoV-2-associated, and depth was defined as the fraction of total T cells that were SARS-CoV-2-associated. Using the MIRA data, each spike-specific TCR was assigned both to the spike region to which the TCR was reactive and to a CD4 or CD8 class. Log10-transformed breadth and depth values were compared by one-way ANOVA with Sidak's multiple comparisons tests. TCRdb took over this immuneACCESS table, retaining in-frame rearrangements with V and J assigned. Such tables are incomplete; in checked studies, under half of the missing clones stem from an unresolved V gene, and the remainder is unexplained. The V and J calls and clone size are taken from that table; D and trimming were inferred from the DNA. The sample data list about 100,000 clones, and 90% to 95% of these were observed just once. 2% to 2.5% of the sample belongs to the ten largest clones.

This sequence uses TRBV19 and TRBJ1-1, with the D gene uncertain. Material: peripheral blood, obtained on day 0 of AZD1222 vaccination. This receptor was identified in an adult in good health. The DNA reads as follows: TGTGCCAGTACCAGTATCGAAGTGAACACTGAAGCTTTCTTT. It is translated as CASTSIEVNTEAFF.